A selection of T cell receptor beta chains follows, all from one sample in a study of Ad26.COV2.S vaccination and SARS-CoV-2 variants. Sequenced by immunoSEQ multiplex PCR; TCRdb stores in-frame clones only, minus some. This sample has approximately 420,000 clones; approximately 91% occur once, and the top ten carry roughly 3.5%. The material sequenced was peripheral blood, taken in a trial of Ad26.COV2.S vaccine versus placebo. These receptors were obtained from a person aged 18-65 years who received the Ad26.COV2.S COVID-19 vaccine or a placebo. The CDR3 runs from the conserved cysteine through the conserved F or W. The D gene is left open where the match is weak. Not all rows give a size; the values are once, few, many and, for expanded clones, a class.

>TRBD1|TRBV29-1|TRBJ1-1|NA
CSVGQGANTEAFF
TGCAGCGTGGGACAGGGGGCGAACACTGAAGCTTTCTTT
>NA|TRBV29-1|TRBJ1-4|NA
CSARTDEATNEKLFF
TGCAGCGCCCGGACGGATGAAGCAACTAATGAAAAACTGTTTTTT
>NA|TRBV7-9|TRBJ1-4|NA
CASSFTGTTNEKLFF
TGTGCCAGCAGCTTTACAGGGACAACTAATGAAAAACTGTTTTTT
>TRBD1|TRBV4-1|TRBJ1-2|NA
CASSPNGQGVIYGYTF
TGCGCCAGCAGCCCCAATGGACAGGGCGTTATCTATGGCTACACCTTC
>NA|TRBV9|TRBJ2-2|NA
CASSLISGRGELFF
TGTGCCAGCAGTTTAATATCAGGACGAGGGGAGCTGTTTTTT
>TRBD1|TRBV2|TRBJ1-2|NA
CASQGPGGSYGYTF
TGTGCCAGCCAAGGTCCAGGGGGGTCCTATGGCTACACCTTC
>TRBD1|TRBV7-9|TRBJ2-6|NA
CASSLPRTTGDGANVLTF
TGTGCCAGCAGCTTACCGCGGACCACAGGGGATGGGGCCAACGTCCTGACTTTC
>NA|TRBV4-1|TRBJ2-7|NA
CASSQDPGPPYEQYF
TGCGCCAGCAGCCAAGACCCCGGGCCACCCTACGAGCAGTACTTC
>NA|TRBV5-8|TRBJ2-1|NA
CASSSWDYNEQFF
TGTGCCAGCAGCTCCTGGGACTACAATGAGCAGTTCTTC
>TRBD1|TRBV6-5|TRBJ2-7|NA
CASRGTGWIDEQYF
TGTGCCAGCAGGGGGACAGGGTGGATTGACGAGCAGTACTTC
>NA|TRBV19|TRBJ2-1|few
CASSSRPEVNEQFF
TGTGCCAGTAGCTCACGTCCGGAGGTCAATGAGCAGTTCTTC
>NA|TRBV5-4|TRBJ1-1|once
CASSKQGGGMNTEAFF
TGTGCCAGCAGCAAACAGGGAGGTGGGATGAACACTGAAGCTTTCTTT
>NA|TRBV5-1|TRBJ1-1|NA
CASSLGDEGGDTEAFF
TGCGCCAGCAGCTTGGGGGATGAGGGAGGGGACACTGAAGCTTTCTTT
>NA|TRBV3-1/TRBV3-2|TRBJ1-1|NA
CASSPSQVMNTEAFF
TGTGCCAGCAGCCCCTCCCAGGTAATGAACACTGAAGCTTTCTTT
>NA|TRBV6-2/TRBV6-3|TRBJ1-4|NA
CASSYSTVGQNEKLFF
TGTGCCAGCAGTTACTCGACAGTGGGACAAAATGAAAAACTGTTTTTT
>NA|TRBV5-6|TRBJ1-2|NA
CASRLTGSYGYTF
TGTGCCAGCAGGTTAACAGGGAGCTATGGCTACACCTTC
>NA|TRBV2|TRBJ1-2|NA
CASSDRGSRGYTF
TGTGCCAGCAGTGATAGGGGCTCTCGTGGCTACACCTTC
>NA|TRBV10-3|TRBJ2-5|once
CAISVGRNQETQYF
TGTGCCATCAGTGTAGGTCGGAATCAAGAGACCCAGTACTTC
>NA|TRBV7-2|TRBJ1-1|NA
CASSLHTVSGEAFF
TGTGCCAGCAGCTTACACACAGTCTCCGGTGAAGCTTTCTTT
>NA|TRBV5-1|TRBJ1-1|NA
CASSLDQGSNTEAFF
TGCGCCAGCAGCTTGGATCAGGGCTCGAACACTGAAGCTTTCTTT
>NA|TRBV11-2|TRBJ1-2|NA
CASTESPGFYGYTF
TGTGCCAGCACCGAGAGCCCGGGATTCTATGGCTACACCTTC
>NA|TRBV4-3|TRBJ1-4|NA
CASSQDLNEKLFF
TGCGCCAGCAGCCAAGATCTGAATGAAAAACTGTTTTTT
>TRBD1|TRBV24-1|TRBJ2-3|NA
CATSDRDRGTDTQYF
TGTGCCACCAGTGACCGGGACAGGGGTACAGATACGCAGTATTTT
>NA|TRBV7-2|TRBJ2-7|NA
CASSLDRVAYEQYF
TGTGCCAGCAGCTTAGACAGGGTAGCCTACGAGCAGTACTTC
>NA|TRBV15|TRBJ2-4|NA
CATSRDGGWAIQYF
TGTGCCACCAGCAGAGATGGGGGCTGGGCCATTCAGTACTTC
>NA|TRBV5-1|TRBJ1-1|NA
CASSLSGSPKEAFF
TGCGCCAGCAGCTTATCAGGTTCACCCAAAGAAGCTTTCTTT
>NA|TRBV7-9|TRBJ1-5|NA
CASSTVGSNQPQHF
TGTGCCAGCAGCACGGTAGGGAGCAATCAGCCCCAGCATTTT
>NA|TRBV4-1|TRBJ1-2|NA
CASSQDPPGPYGYTF
TGCGCCAGCAGCCAAGACCCCCCAGGGCCCTATGGCTACACCTTC
>NA|TRBV12-3/TRBV12-4|TRBJ2-3|NA
CATGQSGTDTQYF
TGTGCCACCGGACAGTCGGGCACAGATACGCAGTATTTT
>NA|TRBV5-1|TRBJ1-2|NA
CASSLEGDYGYTF
TGCGCCAGCAGCTTGGAGGGGGACTATGGCTACACCTTC
>TRBD2|TRBV3-1/TRBV3-2|TRBJ2-3|NA
CASSPIAGGNTDTQYF
TGTGCCAGCAGCCCTATAGCGGGGGGTAACACAGATACGCAGTATTTT
>TRBD1|TRBV2|TRBJ1-5|NA
CAAGGQGDQPQHF
TGTGCCGCCGGGGGACAGGGGGATCAGCCCCAGCATTTT
>TRBD1|TRBV25-1|TRBJ2-1|NA
CASSEDTGGDEQFF
TGTGCCAGCAGTGAGGATACAGGGGGCGACGAGCAGTTCTTC
>TRBD1|TRBV5-1|TRBJ2-1|NA
CASSLVGTGRLESFF
TGCGCCAGCAGCTTGGTCGGGACAGGGAGACTAGAAAGCTTCTTC
>NA|TRBV5-6|TRBJ2-7|NA
CASSSRDNVVKQYF
TGTGCCAGCAGCTCCCGGGACAACGTGGTCAAGCAGTACTTC
>TRBD1|TRBV30|TRBJ2-7|NA
CAWSEGAGSYEQYF
TGTGCCTGGAGTGAGGGGGCAGGGTCCTACGAGCAGTACTTC
>NA|TRBV4-3|TRBJ1-1|NA
CASSQERTMWAFF
TGCGCCAGCAGCCAAGAGCGAACAATGTGGGCTTTCTTT
>NA|TRBV6-6|TRBJ2-1|NA
CASSLGRGGGEQFF
TGTGCCAGCAGTTTGGGCAGAGGGGGGGGTGAGCAGTTCTTC
>NA|TRBV12-3/TRBV12-4|TRBJ1-1|NA
CASRRVVDTEAFF
TGTGCCAGCAGGAGGGTCGTGGACACTGAAGCTTTCTTT
>NA|TRBV4-3|TRBJ2-1|NA
CASSSQAQGSYNEQFF
TGCGCCAGCAGCTCACAGGCGCAGGGCTCCTACAATGAGCAGTTCTTC